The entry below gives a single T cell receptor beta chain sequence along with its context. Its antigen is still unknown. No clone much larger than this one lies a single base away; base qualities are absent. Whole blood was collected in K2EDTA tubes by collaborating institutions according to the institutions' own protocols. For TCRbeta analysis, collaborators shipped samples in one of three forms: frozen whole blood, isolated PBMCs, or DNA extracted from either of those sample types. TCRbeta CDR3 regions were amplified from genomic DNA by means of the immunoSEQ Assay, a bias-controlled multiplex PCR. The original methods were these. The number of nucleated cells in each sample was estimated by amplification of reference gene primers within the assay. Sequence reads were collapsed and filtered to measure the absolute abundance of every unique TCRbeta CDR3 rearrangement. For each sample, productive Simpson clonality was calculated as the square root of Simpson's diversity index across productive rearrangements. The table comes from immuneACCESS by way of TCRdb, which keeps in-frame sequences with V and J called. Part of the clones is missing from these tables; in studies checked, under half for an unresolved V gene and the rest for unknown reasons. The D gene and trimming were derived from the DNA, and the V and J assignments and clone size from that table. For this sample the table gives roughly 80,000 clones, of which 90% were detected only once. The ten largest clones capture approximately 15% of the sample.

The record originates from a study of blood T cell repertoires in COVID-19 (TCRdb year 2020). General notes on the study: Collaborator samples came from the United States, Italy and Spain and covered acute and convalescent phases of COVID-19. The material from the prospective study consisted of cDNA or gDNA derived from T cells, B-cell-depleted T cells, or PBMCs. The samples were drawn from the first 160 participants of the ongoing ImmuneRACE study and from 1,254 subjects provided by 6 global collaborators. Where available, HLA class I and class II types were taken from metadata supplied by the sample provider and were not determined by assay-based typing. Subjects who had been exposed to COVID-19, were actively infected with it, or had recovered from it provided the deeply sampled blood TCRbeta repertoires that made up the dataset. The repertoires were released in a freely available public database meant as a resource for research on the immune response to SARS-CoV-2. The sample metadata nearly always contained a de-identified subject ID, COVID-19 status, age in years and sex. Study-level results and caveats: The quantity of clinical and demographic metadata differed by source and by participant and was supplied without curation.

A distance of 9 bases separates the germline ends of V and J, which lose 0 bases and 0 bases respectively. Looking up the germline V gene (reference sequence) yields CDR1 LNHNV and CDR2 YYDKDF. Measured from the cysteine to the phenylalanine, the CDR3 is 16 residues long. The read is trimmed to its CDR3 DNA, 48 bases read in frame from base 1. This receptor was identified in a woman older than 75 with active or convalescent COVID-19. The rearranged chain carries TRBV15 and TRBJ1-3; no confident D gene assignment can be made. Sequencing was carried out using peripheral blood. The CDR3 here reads CATSRDRGGSGNTIYF. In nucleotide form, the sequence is TGTGCCACCAGCAGAGATCGTGGCGGCTCTGGAAACACCATATATTTT.